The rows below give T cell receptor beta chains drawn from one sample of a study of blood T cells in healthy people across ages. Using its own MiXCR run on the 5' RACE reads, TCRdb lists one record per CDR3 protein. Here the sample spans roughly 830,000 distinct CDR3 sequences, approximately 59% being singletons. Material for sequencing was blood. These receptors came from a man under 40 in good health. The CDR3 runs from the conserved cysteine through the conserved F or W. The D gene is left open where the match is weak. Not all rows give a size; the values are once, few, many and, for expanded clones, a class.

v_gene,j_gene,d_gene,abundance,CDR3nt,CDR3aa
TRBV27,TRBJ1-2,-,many,TGTGCCAGCAGTTTCGGTCGGTTCTACTATGGCTACACCTTC,CASSFGRFYYGYTF
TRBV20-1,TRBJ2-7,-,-,TGCAGTGCTAGTTATAGTCTTTCCGAGCAGTACTTC,CSASYSLSEQYF
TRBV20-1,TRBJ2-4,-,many,TGCAGTGCTAGAGATACGACAGTCAAAAACATTCAGTACTTC,CSARDTTVKNIQYF
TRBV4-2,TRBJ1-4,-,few,TGTGCCAGCAGCCAAGAGGAATGGGGGGGAGAAAAACTGTTTTTT,CASSQEEWGGEKLFF
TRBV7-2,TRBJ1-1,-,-,TGTGCCAGCAGCGCGAACCCGGTGGGGACCGGCGCTTTCTTT,CASSANPVGTGAFF
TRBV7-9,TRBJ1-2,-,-,TGTGCCAGCAGCGGGGGGTCAGGGATCTATGGCTACACCTTC,CASSGGSGIYGYTF
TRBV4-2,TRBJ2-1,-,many,TGTGCCAGCAGCCAAGATCCCCAGACGGCTGTGGAGCAGTTCTTC,CASSQDPQTAVEQFF
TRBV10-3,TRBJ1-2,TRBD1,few,TGTGCCATCAGTGAGGGACAGGGGATCTATGGCTACACCTTC,CAISEGQGIYGYTF
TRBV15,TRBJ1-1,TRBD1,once,TGTGCCAGCAAGAAACTGGGACAGCCGAACACTGAAGCTTTCTTT,CASKKLGQPNTEAFF
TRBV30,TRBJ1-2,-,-,TGTGCCTATCGGTGGGGCGCCTATGGCTACACCTTC,CAYRWGAYGYTF
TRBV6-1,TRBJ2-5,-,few,TGTGCCAGCAGTGAAGAAGGGGTCCGGGAGACCCAGTACTTC,CASSEEGVRETQYF
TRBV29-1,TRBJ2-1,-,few,TGCAGCGTTGGGGGAGCGGGCGAGCAGTTCTTC,CSVGGAGEQFF
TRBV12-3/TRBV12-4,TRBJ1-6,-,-,TGTGCCAGCAGTTTTGGATGGCGTAAAACAGGGATAGTCTATAATTCACCCCTCCACTTT,CASSFGWRKTGIVYNSPLHF
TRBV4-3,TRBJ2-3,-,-,TGCGCCAGCAGCCAAGTAACTTCAGATACGCAGTATTTT,CASSQVTSDTQYF
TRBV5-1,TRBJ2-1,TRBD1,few,TGCGCCAGCAGCTTTGACAGGGTAGGGCATGAGCAGTTCTTC,CASSFDRVGHEQFF
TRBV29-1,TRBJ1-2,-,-,-,CSVGPGQGSYGYTF
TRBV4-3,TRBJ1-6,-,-,TGCGCCAGCAGCCAAGGAAGGGTAGGCTCCTATAATTCACCCCTCCACTTT,CASSQGRVGSYNSPLHF
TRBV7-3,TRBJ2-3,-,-,TGTGCCAGCAGCTACAGGGAAGGGAGCACAGATACGCAGTATTTT,CASSYREGSTDTQYF
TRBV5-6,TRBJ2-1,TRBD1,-,TGTGCCAGCAGCCCGACAGGGGGCTTGGACAATGAGCAGTTCTTC,CASSPTGGLDNEQFF
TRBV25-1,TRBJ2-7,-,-,TGTGCCAGCAGTGAATATCTGGGGGGGCAGCAAGAGCAGTACTTC,CASSEYLGGQQEQYF
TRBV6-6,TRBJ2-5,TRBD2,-,TGTGCCAGCAGCGAGACTAGCGGGGGGGCGGCTAAGACCCAGTACTTC,CASSETSGGAAKTQYF
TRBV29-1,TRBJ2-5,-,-,TGCAGCGCCGGACACTCCGCCGCCGCAGAGACCCAGTACTTC,CSAGHSAAAETQYF
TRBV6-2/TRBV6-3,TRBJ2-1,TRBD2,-,TGTGCCAGCAGTTACCTAGCCCGGGCTAGCGGAGACAATGAGCAGTTCTTC,CASSYLARASGDNEQFF
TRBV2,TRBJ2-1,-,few,TGTGCCAGCAGTGAAAGATTCCTGATCTACAATGAGCAGTTCTTC,CASSERFLIYNEQFF
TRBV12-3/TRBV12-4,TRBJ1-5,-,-,TGTGCCAGCAGCCGCAGGGCCAGTCAGCCCCAGCATTTT,CASSRRASQPQHF
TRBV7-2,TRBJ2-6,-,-,TGTGCCAGCACAGCTGGCTGGGGGGCCAACGTCCTGACTTTC,CASTAGWGANVLTF
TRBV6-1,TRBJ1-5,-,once,TGTGCCAGCCAGACAGCAACCAGCAATCAGCCCCAGCATTTT,CASQTATSNQPQHF
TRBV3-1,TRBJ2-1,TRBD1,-,TGTGCCAGCAGCCCCGGACAGGGGATGGGCGAGCAGTTCTTC,CASSPGQGMGEQFF
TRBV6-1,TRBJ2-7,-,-,TGTGCCAGCAGTTTTGACAGGCTGGCCTACGAGCAGTACTTC,CASSFDRLAYEQYF
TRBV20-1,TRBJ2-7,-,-,TGCAGTGCGTCAGACGTTAATCCCGAGCAGTACTTC,CSASDVNPEQYF
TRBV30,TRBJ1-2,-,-,TGTGCCTGGAGTGTGGGAGGCCCCTGGGGCTACACCTTC,CAWSVGGPWGYTF
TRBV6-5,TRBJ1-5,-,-,TGTGCCAGCAGGTCGCGGGGCGCGGAGCCCCAGCATTTT,CASRSRGAEPQHF
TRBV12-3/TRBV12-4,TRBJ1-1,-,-,TGTGCCAGCAGTTTAGCGCAGGGCGGGGTTGAAGCTTTCTTT,CASSLAQGGVEAFF
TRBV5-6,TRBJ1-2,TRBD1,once,TGTGCCAGCAGCTTAACCTCTACAGGGGGTGGCTACACCTTC,CASSLTSTGGGYTF
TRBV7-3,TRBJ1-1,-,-,TGTGCCAGCAGAGACGGACCGAACACTGAAGCTTTCTTT,CASRDGPNTEAFF
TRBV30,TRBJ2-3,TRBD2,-,TGTGCCTGGAGTTCAGGGACTAGTACAGATACGCAGTATTTT,CAWSSGTSTDTQYF
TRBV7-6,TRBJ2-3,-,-,TGTGCCAGCAGCCTTCTGCGTGGGGGGACACCTCGCACAGATACGCAGTATTTT,CASSLLRGGTPRTDTQYF
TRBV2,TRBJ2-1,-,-,TGTGCCAGCAGGACAAACTCCTACAATGAGCAGTTCTTC,CASRTNSYNEQFF
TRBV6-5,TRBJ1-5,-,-,TGTGCCGGCAGTTACAAAGGGGGTAGCAATCAGCCCCAGCATTTT,CAGSYKGGSNQPQHF
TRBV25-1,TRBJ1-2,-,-,TGTGCCAGCAGTGCACAGGGTAATTCGAACTATGGCTACACCTTC,CASSAQGNSNYGYTF
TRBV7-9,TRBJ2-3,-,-,TGTGCCAGCAGCTTAGTCAGCCTAGTAGAGGAGGATACGCAGTATTTT,CASSLVSLVEEDTQYF
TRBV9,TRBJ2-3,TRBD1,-,TGTGCCAGCAGCGTAGCTGGGACAGCGGTCAGTACGCAGTATTTT,CASSVAGTAVSTQYF
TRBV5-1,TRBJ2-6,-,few,TGCGCCAGCAGCTATAGACAGCTTCCTTCTGGGGCCAACGTCCTGACTTTC,CASSYRQLPSGANVLTF
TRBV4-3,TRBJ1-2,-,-,TGCGCCAGCAGCCAAGAAAGAGACGGCCCGTATGGCTACACCTTC,CASSQERDGPYGYTF
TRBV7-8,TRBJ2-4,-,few,TGTGCCAGCAGCTTAGTACGTTCAGACACCTACGGGCAGTACTTC,CASSLVRSDTYGQYF
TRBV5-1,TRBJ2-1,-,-,TGCGCCAGCAGCTTCTTCGGGGACCGCTCCTACAATGAGCAGTTCTTC,CASSFFGDRSYNEQFF
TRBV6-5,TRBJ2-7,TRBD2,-,TGTGCCAGCAGTGGTCCCGGGACTAGCGCCGACGAGCAGTACTTC,CASSGPGTSADEQYF
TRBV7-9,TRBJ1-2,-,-,TGTGCCAGCAGCCAAGAGGGTTCTGGCTACACCTTC,CASSQEGSGYTF